Below are 29 T cell receptor beta chains sequenced from a single sample in a study of Ad26.COV2.S vaccination and SARS-CoV-2 variants. The table came from immunoSEQ multiplex PCR; TCRdb's copy has only in-frame clones and leaves some out. The sample has under 500,000 clones; around 93% are singletons. The treatment was: roughly 20 received Ad26.COV2.S at low or high dose, single or two shots; 5 received placebo; per-sample allocation not given. Sample collection was performed on day 63 after the first vaccine or placebo injection. The sample was peripheral blood, taken in a trial of Ad26.COV2.S vaccine versus placebo. The source of these receptors is a person aged 18-60 years who received the Ad26.COV2.S COVID-19 vaccine or a placebo.

The chain carries TRBV27 and TRBJ1-6; 9 bases agree with TRBD1. V shed 6 bases, J shed 1 base, and the junction held 4 bases outside the gene matches. Germline values: CDR1 MNHEY, CDR2 SMNVEV (reference sequence). This CDR3 is 16 amino acids long. CDR3 sequence reads: CASRGTGLSYNSPLHF. CDR3 coding DNA: TGTGCCAGCAGAGGGACAGGGCTATCCTATAATTCACCCCTCCACTTT.

The CDR3 DNA is TGCGCCAGCAGCCGAGTAGCGGGGGGGCGTGAGACCCAGTACTTC. Its protein product is CASSRVAGGRETQYF. The V call is TRBV5-1, the J call TRBJ2-5; 11 bases line up with TRBD2. V gave up 4 bases and J gave up 5 bases; unmatched junction bases: 7. Germline-derived CDR1 and CDR2 are SGHRS and YFSETQ. The CDR3 runs to 15 residues.

Comment on this clone: The sample holds other DNA sequences that translate to the same CDR3. J is TRBJ2-2 and V is TRBV4-3; possible D gene TRBD1, 5 bases. There are 13 residues in the CDR3. V was trimmed by 3 bases and J by 3 bases, leaving 5 bases between them. From germline, CDR1 is LGHNA and CDR2 YSLEER. The CDR3 spells CASSQTDTGELFF. CDR3 nucleotide sequence: TGCGCCAGCAGCCAGACAGACACCGGGGAGCTGTTTTTT.

The V and J genes are TRBV18 and TRBJ1-4, with a tentative D call TRBD1 (5 bases). The CDR3 covers 14 residues. In germline, CDR1 is KGHSH, CDR2 LQKENI. The germline V and J ends were trimmed by 0 bases and 5 bases, with 7 bases remaining between them. Here the CDR3 DNA reads TGTGCCAGCTCACCACCAGGGGCGAATGAAAAACTGTTTTTT. It yields the protein CASSPPGANEKLFF.

This clone showed up just once. This chain uses TRBV28 with TRBJ1-4; D might be TRBD1 (6 bases). The CDR3 spans 14 residues. In germline, CDR1 is MDHEN, CDR2 SYDVKM. V lost 5 bases to trimming and J lost 8 bases, with 15 bases between them. CDR3 DNA: TGTGCCAGCAGTCTAGGGGGAAGGGAGGAAAAACTGTTTTTT. Translation gives CASSLGGREEKLFF. The full variable domain, rest sourced from reference TRBV28 and TRBJ1-4, is DVKVTQSSRYLVKRTGEKVFLECVQDMDHENMFWYRQDPGLGLRLIYFSYDVKMKEKGDIPEGYSVSREKKERFSLILESASTNQTSMYLCASSLGGREEKLFFGSGTQLSVL.

This chain links TRBV5-6 with TRBJ1-2; the D is unclear. This CDR3 is built from 12 residues. Trimming took off 3 bases at V and 6 bases at J, with 9 bases between the two ends. Germline V gene sequence: CDR1 SGHDT, CDR2 YYEEEE. The CDR3 DNA is TGTGCCAGCAGCTGGGATTCCAATGGCTACACCTTC. Protein product: CASSWDSNGYTF. The entire variable domain, with the rest obtained from reference TRBV5-6 and TRBJ1-2, is as follows: DAGVTQSPTHLIKTRGQQVTLRCSPKSGHDTVSWYQQALGQGPQFIFQYYEEEERQRGNFPDRFSGHQFPNYSSELNVNALLLGDSALYLCASSWDSNGYTFGSGTRLTVV.

The chain's CDR3 is CASSRAGQGSYEQYF. CDR3 DNA: TGTGCCAGCAGCCGTGCGGGACAGGGGTCCTACGAGCAGTACTTC. This chain links TRBV11-2 with TRBJ2-7, with TRBD1 identical over 10 bases. The J segment lost 1 base and the V segment lost 5 bases, leaving 5 bases of the junction unmatched. Germline CDR1 reads SGHAT; CDR2 reads FQNNGV. This CDR3 has 15 amino acids.

CDR3 amino acids: CASSLFGSGSGSYGYTF. CDR3 coding DNA: TGTGCCAGCAGTTTATTCGGATCAGGGTCGGGAAGCTATGGCTACACCTTC. The gene calls are TRBV27 and TRBJ1-2; possibly TRBD1 for D (5 bases). The CDR3 covers 17 residues. Trimming removed 1 base from V and 4 bases from J, with 19 bases in between. Germline V gives CDR1 MNHEY, CDR2 SMNVEV (reference sequence).

Regarding this clone: The sample carries other DNA sequences with the same CDR3. The chain is built from TRBV3-1 (or the pseudogene TRBV3-2) and TRBJ1-2; tentatively, D is TRBD1 (6 bases). CDR1 and CDR2 (germline): LGHDT, YNNKEL (reference sequence). The CDR3 runs to 14 residues. Deletions cut 1 base from V and 3 bases from J, with 9 bases between. CDR3 protein: CASSQGTGYYGYTF. The CDR3 DNA reads as TGTGCCAGCAGCCAAGGTACAGGGTACTATGGCTACACCTTC.

The chain joins TRBV6-5 to TRBJ1-5, with a possible D match to TRBD1 (5 bases). V was clipped by 7 bases and J by 2 bases, with 12 bases between them. CDR3 length: 14 residues. The germline V gene has CDR1 MNHEY and CDR2 SVGAGI. CDR3 loop: CASTQTQGNQPQHF. In nucleotides, the CDR3 is TGTGCCAGCACCCAGACACAGGGCAATCAGCCCCAGCATTTT.

V is TRBV18 and J is TRBJ2-1, with 7 bases identical to TRBD1. CDR3 length equals 15 residues. The germline CDR1 and CDR2 sequences are KGHSH and LQKENI. Trimming removed 4 bases from V and 9 bases from J; junction bases left unmatched: 12. CDR3 loop: CASSLDRVGRREQFF. CDR3 coding DNA: TGTGCCAGCTCACTCGACAGGGTCGGGCGTCGTGAGCAGTTCTTC.

This chain joins TRBV23-1 and TRBJ1-1; a weak D match, TRBD1 (5 bases). TRBV23-1 is sorted into the ORF group, with uncertain function. The CDR3 covers 15 residues. The ends were cut back, 6 bases at V and 7 bases at J, with 21 bases in the middle. The CDR3 DNA reads TGCGCCAGCAGCCGACTTAGGGGAGAGCTTCATGAAGCTTTCTTT. Residues: CASSRLRGELHEAFF.

This clone turned up a few times. The same CDR3 also results from other DNA sequences found in this sample. For the CDR3, the DNA is TGTGCCAGCAGTTTAGGGAATTCACCCCTCCACTTT. Encoded protein: CASSLGNSPLHF. The chain is built from TRBV27 and TRBJ1-6; no reliable D call. In germline, CDR1 is MNHEY, CDR2 SMNVEV (reference sequence). The CDR3 has 12 residues. The V end lost 2 bases, the J end lost 7 bases, and 3 bases lay between the germline ends.

This sequence joins TRBV6-5 and TRBJ1-2, with D hard to call. The CDR3 runs 16 residues. V was trimmed by 1 base and J by 4 bases, leaving 16 bases between them. The germline gives CDR1 MNHEY, CDR2 SVGAGI. CDR3: CASSYFPPPGSYGYTF. Written as DNA, the CDR3 is TGTGCCAGCAGTTACTTTCCTCCCCCCGGGTCCTATGGCTACACCTTC.

This sequence joins TRBV7-2 and TRBJ1-5; TRBD1 might be the D (5 bases). V was shortened by 0 bases and J by 4 bases, with 10 bases between the two germline ends. The CDR3 loop spans 15 amino acids. The germline gives CDR1 SGHTA, CDR2 FQGNSA. CDR3 in DNA: TGTGCCAGCAGCTTAGCGCAGGGTTGGAATCAGCCCCAGCATTTT. Translation gives CASSLAQGWNQPQHF.

The chain uses TRBV6-5 and TRBJ1-1, with D maybe TRBD1 (6 bases). CDR1 is MNHEY, CDR2 SVGAGI, per germline. The V gene lost 4 bases and the J gene lost 5 bases, with 14 bases spanning the gap. The CDR3 covers 14 residues. CDR3: CASSFGTIGTEAFF. In nucleotides, the CDR3 is TGTGCCAGCAGTTTCGGGACAATAGGGACTGAAGCTTTCTTT.

As regards this clone: Other DNA sequences in this specimen translate into the identical CDR3. The chain is built from TRBV27 and TRBJ1-1; D is undetermined. V was shortened by 2 bases and J by 2 bases, with 6 bases between the two germline ends. The CDR3 is 13 amino acids. CDR1 is MNHEY and CDR2 is SMNVEV in the germline V gene (reference sequence). The CDR3 nucleotides are TGTGCCAGCAGTTTACGGGGTAACACTGAAGCTTTCTTT. Translated: CASSLRGNTEAFF.

The chain uses TRBV9 and TRBJ2-3, with 7 bases lining up with TRBD2. The germline CDR1 and CDR2 sequences are SGDLS and YYNGEE. Trimming at V came to 3 bases and at J to 6 bases, leaving 16 bases not matched to a gene. The CDR3 sequence is 17 residues long. The CDR3 loop is CASSGEDGGDSSDTQYF. The DNA for the CDR3 is TGTGCCAGCAGCGGCGAGGATGGGGGGGATTCTTCGGATACGCAGTATTTT.

V is TRBV6-2 or TRBV6-3 and J is TRBJ2-7, with D tentatively TRBD2 (6 bases). V lost 4 bases and J 2 bases, leaving 21 bases between the germline ends. The germline V gene has CDR1 MNHEY and CDR2 SVGEGT. The CDR3 length is 17 residues. CDR3 loop: CASSFSTDYSNTYEQYF. For the CDR3, the DNA is TGTGCCAGCAGTTTTTCCACGGACTATTCAAATACCTACGAGCAGTACTTC.

Worth noting for this clone: Other DNA sequences from this sample encode an identical CDR3 as well. The CDR3 is CASSVGSYGYTF. The CDR3 DNA reads TGTGCCAGCAGCGTAGGGAGCTATGGCTACACCTTC. The rearrangement joins TRBV9 to TRBJ1-2; D remains ambiguous. V shed 0 bases and J shed 4 bases, with 4 bases lying between them. Germline CDR1 SGDLS, CDR2 YYNGEE. The CDR3 has 12 amino acids.

The chain has TRBV7-9 and TRBJ1-2; the D gene is possibly TRBD1 (6 bases). Germline CDR1 reads SEHNR; CDR2 reads FQNEAQ (reference sequence). V was pared by 2 bases and J by 2 bases, with 9 bases between. There are 14 residues in the CDR3. The CDR3 DNA reads TGTGCCAGCAGCTTACGGACAGAGAACTATGGCTACACCTTC. It is translated as CASSLRTENYGYTF.

The chain has TRBV30 and TRBJ1-1; D not resolved. The CDR3 has 12 residues. With 0 bases removed from V and 1 base from J, the gap between germline ends came to 3 bases. Germline CDR1 reads GTSNPN; CDR2 reads SVGIG (reference sequence). The CDR3 sequence is CAWSVANTEAFF. In DNA, the CDR3 is TGTGCCTGGAGTGTGGCGAACACTGAAGCTTTCTTT.

This sequence joins TRBV30 and TRBJ2-7, with D perhaps TRBD1 (6 bases). Germline-derived CDR1 and CDR2 are GTSNPN and SVGIG (reference sequence). The CDR3 extends over 13 amino acids. V was clipped by 4 bases and J by 2 bases, with 12 bases between them. Written as DNA, the CDR3 is TGTGCCTGGACTGACAGGATTACCTACGAGCAGTACTTC. Its translation: CAWTDRITYEQYF.

About this clone itself: The sample has other DNA sequences that encode this CDR3 too. This chain uses TRBV11-3 with TRBJ2-5; D may match TRBD1 or TRBD2 (6 bases each). V shed 1 base and J shed 4 bases, with 7 bases lying between them. There are 13 residues in the CDR3. Germline V CDR1 and CDR2: SGHNT, YENEEA. The CDR3 loop is CASSLGGAETQYF. Written as DNA, the CDR3 is TGTGCCAGCAGCTTAGGGGGGGCAGAGACCCAGTACTTC.

This clone was observed a handful of times. The gene calls are TRBV30 and TRBJ1-4, with TRBD1 identical over 8 bases. The CDR3 loop spans 14 amino acids. V was clipped by 7 bases and J by 4 bases; unmatched bases: 8. Germline V CDR1 and CDR2: GTSNPN, SVGIG (reference sequence). CDR3 DNA: TGTGCCTTCCAGGGGGCGTCTCATAATGAAAAACTGTTTTTT. Amino acids: CAFQGASHNEKLFF.

J is TRBJ2-5 and V is TRBV6-5; D not resolved. Trimming removed 3 bases from V and 3 bases from J, with 11 bases in between. The germline V gene has CDR1 MNHEY and CDR2 SVGAGI. This CDR3 comprises 14 residues. The CDR3 bases are TGTGCCAGCAGTTATATCACAATGAAAGAGACCCAGTACTTC. Translation gives CASSYITMKETQYF.

This clone was seen only once. The gene calls are TRBV9 and TRBJ1-2; 12 nucleotides line up with TRBD1. V dropped 3 bases and J dropped 6; count of bases not matched to a gene: 3. The germline V gene encodes CDR1 SGDLS and CDR2 YYNGEE. This CDR3 comprises 14 residues. CDR3 sequence reads: CASSAGTGGDGYTF. CDR3 sequence (DNA): TGTGCCAGCAGCGCGGGGACAGGGGGCGATGGCTACACCTTC.

V usage is TRBV28 and J usage is TRBJ2-7; TRBD1 aligns across 8 bases. CDR3 length: 15 residues. Germline V lookup: CDR1 MDHEN, CDR2 SYDVKM. V shed 3 bases and J 4 bases; nucleotides not matched to a gene: 8. CDR3: CASSFAGGGKYEQYF. CDR3 nucleotides: TGTGCCAGCAGTTTTGCAGGGGGCGGAAAATACGAGCAGTACTTC. Supplemented by reference TRBV28 and TRBJ2-7, the full variable domain reads DVKVTQSSRYLVKRTGEKVFLECVQDMDHENMFWYRQDPGLGLRLIYFSYDVKMKEKGDIPEGYSVSREKKERFSLILESASTNQTSMYLCASSFAGGGKYEQYFGPGTRLTVT.

The chain employs TRBV4-3 and TRBJ2-1, with D tentatively TRBD1 (6 bases). V was shortened by 0 bases and J by 0 bases, with 18 bases between the two germline ends. CDR3 length equals 19 residues. Germline values: CDR1 LGHNA, CDR2 YSLEER. The CDR3 sequence is CASSQDAGQLLYSYNEQFF. CDR3 DNA: TGCGCCAGCAGCCAAGATGCAGGACAGCTACTCTACTCCTACAATGAGCAGTTCTTC.